The TCR beta chain described here comes from a study of beta chain features in type 1 diabetes (dated by TCRdb to the late 2010s). Turning to the overall study: No differences in mean age, gender distribution, total cell number or subset yield were found between patients and healthy donors. In the study, recently diagnosed type 1 diabetes patients and matched healthy donors were compared on the TCRB repertoires of their sorted circulating CD4+ T cell subsets. Across all samples, 107,917,701 sorted cells were examined, and cell number per subset correlated strongly with RNA yield. Whereas all 28 donors provided naive and central memory subsets, regulatory and stem cell-like memory subsets were isolated from just 8 patients and about 8 healthy donors. On the study overall, not on this receptor specifically: Shorter templates might be favored by PCR, yet because patient and control samples were amplified and corrected together, any such skew would affect both groups equally. The naive, central memory and regulatory TCRB repertoires appeared to resemble one another more closely among patients than among healthy donors. At VDJ recombination sites, type 1 diabetes patients had fewer insertions and more deleted nucleotides, which implies abnormalities in thymic rearrangement. Because cDNA was sequenced instead of genomic DNA, highly expressing activated cells could be over-represented, though the groups showed no difference in activation or CD3 levels. HLA sub-analyses involved small numbers of individuals, so any influence of HLA type on TCRB rearrangement remained unresolved. Type 1 diabetes patients showed a moderate but significant shortening of TCRB CDR3 length in all four CD4+ subsets.

Each donor gave one peripheral blood draw, around 0.12 L on average, collected into heparinised tubes. Using a panel that included CD45RO, CCR7, CD25, CD127, CD95 and CD27, naive, central memory, regulatory and stem cell-like memory CD4+ T cells were sorted on a BD FACSAria II. All sorted populations exceeded 95% purity. PBMCs were isolated immediately by Lymphoprep density gradient centrifugation and stained directly without culture. Samples were stained and sorted in pairs, with one healthy donor and one patient per experiment, so that batch effects were minimized. The CDR3 holds 16 amino acids from the cysteine to the phenylalanine. Solely the CDR3 DNA is kept, with 48 bases framed from the first base. Ends trimmed: V by 4 bases, J by 2 bases; bases unmatched to a gene: 9. CDR1 and CDR2 are read off the germline V gene as KGHSH and LQKENI. As concerns this clone: Its binding antigen is unknown. No base quality values were provided; no much bigger clone lies one nucleotide off.

The High Capacity cDNA Reverse Transcription Kit was used to reverse transcribe all of the isolated RNA, meaning that expressed TCRB transcripts were what got sequenced. Deep immunoSEQ sequencing was applied to naive, central memory and regulatory T cell samples, giving an average of about 3.57 million total reads per sample. Sorted cells were lysed in RLT buffer and RNA was extracted with DNase-treated RNeasy Micro or Mini kits, depending on cell number. Each cell subset was processed on its own to prevent cross-contamination, while patient and healthy donor samples were processed together. The immunoSEQ multiplex PCR was used to amplify TCRB sequences from cDNA, yielding 87-bp fragments that span the CDR3 region. Sequencing of the amplicons was done on the Illumina HiSeq platform. For the original study's pipeline: Synthetic template baselines were used to correct PCR bias computationally, reads within Hamming distance 2 were collapsed, and singletons that could not be merged were discarded. Reads were aligned against IMGT to assign V, D and J genes, CDR3 length and insertions or deletions at six rearrangement sites. Within each subset, clonotype counts were normalized to the number of sorted cells before true diversity and Gini coefficients were calculated with the tcR R package. The overlap coefficient, calculated on TCRB nucleotide sequences, was used to measure repertoire sharing. As stored in TCRdb, this immuneACCESS dataset retains in-frame rearrangements with V and J assigned. A fraction of the clones does not appear; measured against another copy, unresolved V genes explain less than half of the discrepancy, and the remainder lacks a known reason. That table supplies the V and J calls and clone size; D and trimming were determined from the DNA. This sample has about 27,000 clones in its table, and roughly three fifths of those were observed once. 1.4% to 1.5% of the sample is taken by the ten largest.

The chain was built from TRBV18 and TRBJ2-3, with 7 junctional bases fitting TRBD2. The sample was Tregs from blood. Reading the label with the study, this specimen's cell subset or site is: regulatory CD4+ T cells. The receptor was derived from a woman aged 18 to 35 with type 1 diabetes. The nucleotide sequence is TGTGCCAGCTCACGTTCGGGGGGAGTCGACACAGATACGCAGTATTTT. Its protein reads: CASSRSGGVDTDTQYF.